This TCR beta chain came from a study of cytomegalovirus exposure and HLA in healthy donors. General study results and limits: It was only CMV serostatus that was available as immune exposure information. In a later analysis, specific HLA alleles were associated with under 20,000 TCR beta sequences at a 0.05 false discovery rate.

PCR primers comprised 60 Vbeta and 13 Jbeta primers. Repertoires were generated with immunoSEQ multiplex PCR, while TCRdb's copy carries only in-frame clones and drops some. The repertoire consists of some 150,000 clones, with around four fifths occurring once and the leading ten covering less than 1.5%. This CDR3 comprises 14 residues. Trimming removed 6 bases at V and 0 bases at J, with 8 bases between. Germline V gene sequence: CDR1 LNHDA, CDR2 SQIVND (reference sequence). On this clone itself: Its target is unknown.

Sequencing was carried out using PBMCs. The chain couples TRBV19 to TRBJ1-4; D perhaps matches TRBD1 (5 bases). The receptor's source is a man aged 25-45 years in good health and CMV-seropositive. In nucleotides, the CDR3 is TGTGCCAGTAGCCCGGGGGCAACTAATGAAAAACTGTTTTTT. Protein sequence: CASSPGATNEKLFF.